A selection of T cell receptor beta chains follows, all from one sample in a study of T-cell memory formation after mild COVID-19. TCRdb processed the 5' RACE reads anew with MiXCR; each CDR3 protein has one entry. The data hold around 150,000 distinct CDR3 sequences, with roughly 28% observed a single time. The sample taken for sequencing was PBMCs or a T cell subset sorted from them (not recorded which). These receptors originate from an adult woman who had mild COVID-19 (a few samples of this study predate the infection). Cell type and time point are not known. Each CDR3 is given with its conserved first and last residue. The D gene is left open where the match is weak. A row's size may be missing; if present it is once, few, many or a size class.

CDR3 protein: CATSIDSNYGYTF; CDR3 DNA: TGTGCCACCTCGATAGACAGCAACTATGGCTACACCTTC; V gene: TRBV24-1; D gene: NA; J gene: TRBJ1-2; clone size: few
CDR3 protein: CASSQGPVYEQYF; CDR3 DNA: TGTGCCAGCAGTCAAGGACCGGTCTACGAGCAGTACTTC; V gene: TRBV6-2/TRBV6-3; D gene: NA; J gene: TRBJ2-7; clone size: NA
CDR3 protein: CASSSAGRGETQYF; CDR3 DNA: TGTGCCAGCAGTTCAGCGGGTAGGGGAGAGACCCAGTACTTC; V gene: TRBV27; D gene: NA; J gene: TRBJ2-5; clone size: NA
CDR3 protein: CASREDSSNYGYTF; CDR3 DNA: TGTGCCAGTAGGGAGGACAGCTCTAACTATGGCTACACCTTC; V gene: TRBV19; D gene: NA; J gene: TRBJ1-2; clone size: NA
CDR3 protein: CSAREVTGVTNSPLHF; CDR3 DNA: TGCAGTGCTAGAGAGGTGACAGGGGTTACTAATTCACCCCTCCACTTT; V gene: TRBV20-1; D gene: TRBD1; J gene: TRBJ1-6; clone size: few
CDR3 protein: CASSHQGTGELFF; CDR3 DNA: TGTGCCAGCAGCCACCAGGGGACCGGGGAGCTGTTTTTT; V gene: TRBV7-3; D gene: NA; J gene: TRBJ2-2; clone size: few
CDR3 protein: CSVEGRMRETQYF; CDR3 DNA: TGCAGCGTTGAAGGACGGATGAGGGAGACCCAGTACTTC; V gene: TRBV29-1; D gene: NA; J gene: TRBJ2-5; clone size: NA
CDR3 protein: CASSSPGGGGDGYTF; CDR3 DNA: TGTGCCAGCAGCTCCCCCGGCGGAGGGGGCGACGGCTACACCTTC; V gene: TRBV7-9; D gene: TRBD1; J gene: TRBJ1-2; clone size: few
CDR3 protein: CASSQDSVRGYTF; CDR3 DNA: TGTGCCAGCAGCCAAGATTCAGTACGTGGCTACACCTTC; V gene: TRBV3-1; D gene: NA; J gene: TRBJ1-2; clone size: NA
CDR3 protein: CASSEGAGAEEQYF; CDR3 DNA: TGTGCCAGCAGTGAAGGCGCGGGGGCAGAAGAGCAGTACTTC; V gene: TRBV25-1; D gene: NA; J gene: TRBJ2-7; clone size: NA
CDR3 protein: CSADRGPYNEQFF; CDR3 DNA: TGCAGTGCTGACAGGGGACCCTACAATGAGCAGTTCTTC; V gene: TRBV20-1; D gene: TRBD1; J gene: TRBJ2-1; clone size: many
CDR3 protein: CASRHPPGELFF; CDR3 DNA: TGTGCCAGCAGACACCCCCCAGGGGAGCTGTTTTTT; V gene: TRBV27; D gene: NA; J gene: TRBJ2-2; clone size: few
CDR3 protein: CATSRGPGQGNYNEQFF; CDR3 DNA: TGTGCCACCAGCAGAGGCCCGGGACAGGGGAACTACAATGAGCAGTTCTTC; V gene: TRBV15; D gene: TRBD1; J gene: TRBJ2-1; clone size: NA
CDR3 protein: CASGDGWGYTF; CDR3 DNA: TGTGCCAGCGGAGACGGTTGGGGCTACACCTTC; V gene: TRBV7-6; D gene: NA; J gene: TRBJ1-2; clone size: NA
CDR3 protein: CASSTHGRGYGYTF; CDR3 DNA: TGCGCCAGCAGCACTCATGGTCGGGGCTATGGCTACACCTTC; V gene: TRBV5-1; D gene: NA; J gene: TRBJ1-2; clone size: NA
CDR3 protein: CASSAQALGFSHSDYGYTF; CDR3 DNA: TGTGCCAGCAGCGCTCAGGCCTTGGGGTTTTCTCACTCCGACTATGGCTACACCTTC; V gene: TRBV9; D gene: NA; J gene: TRBJ1-2; clone size: few
CDR3 protein: CASSQEEGNTIYF; CDR3 DNA: TGCGCCAGCAGCCAAGAGGAAGGAAACACCATATATTTT; V gene: TRBV4-1; D gene: NA; J gene: TRBJ1-3; clone size: NA
CDR3 protein: CASRPGQGGNTEAFF; CDR3 DNA: TGCGCCAGCAGACCCGGACAGGGCGGGAACACTGAAGCTTTCTTT; V gene: TRBV5-1; D gene: TRBD1; J gene: TRBJ1-1; clone size: few
CDR3 protein: CAPESSPLHF; CDR3 DNA: TGTGCCCCCGAATCGTCACCCCTCCACTTT; V gene: TRBV7-9; D gene: NA; J gene: TRBJ1-6; clone size: few
CDR3 protein: CATSRGLAYEQYF; CDR3 DNA: TGTGCCACCAGCAGGGGCTTAGCCTACGAGCAGTACTTC; V gene: TRBV15; D gene: NA; J gene: TRBJ2-7; clone size: few
CDR3 protein: CASSPRPGADGELFF; CDR3 DNA: TGCGCCAGCAGCCCCCGGCCAGGGGCCGACGGGGAGCTGTTTTTT; V gene: TRBV5-1; D gene: NA; J gene: TRBJ2-2; clone size: NA
CDR3 protein: CASSKVGQTIQTQYF; CDR3 DNA: TGTGCCAGCAGCAAAGTAGGACAGACGATACAGACCCAGTACTTC; V gene: TRBV21-1; D gene: NA; J gene: TRBJ2-5; clone size: few
CDR3 protein: CASSLAKAADTKYF; CDR3 DNA: TGCGCCAGCAGCTTGGCCAAGGCGGCAGATACGAAGTATTTT; V gene: TRBV5-1; D gene: NA; J gene: TRBJ2-3; clone size: NA
CDR3 protein: CASIKGGGNTEAFF; CDR3 DNA: TGTGCCAGCATCAAGGGGGGAGGGAACACTGAAGCTTTCTTT; V gene: TRBV6-5; D gene: NA; J gene: TRBJ1-1; clone size: NA
CDR3 protein: CASRNMDRVYYEQYF; CDR3 DNA: TGTGCCAGCAGAAACATGGACAGGGTTTACTACGAGCAGTACTTC; V gene: TRBV7-9; D gene: TRBD1; J gene: TRBJ2-7; clone size: few
CDR3 protein: CASSLDRASPYNEQFF; CDR3 DNA: TGTGCCAGCAGCTTAGATCGGGCTAGCCCCTACAATGAGCAGTTCTTC; V gene: TRBV7-6; D gene: NA; J gene: TRBJ2-1; clone size: NA
CDR3 protein: CASSMVGFGGNTEAFF; CDR3 DNA: TGCGCCAGCAGCATGGTGGGTTTTGGGGGGAACACTGAAGCTTTCTTT; V gene: TRBV5-1; D gene: NA; J gene: TRBJ1-1; clone size: few
CDR3 protein: CASSVSTGAGYTEAFF; CDR3 DNA: TGCGCCAGCAGCGTTTCCACAGGGGCGGGGTACACTGAAGCTTTCTTT; V gene: TRBV4-1; D gene: TRBD1; J gene: TRBJ1-1; clone size: NA
CDR3 protein: CATSDTDTQYF; CDR3 DNA: TGTGCCACCAGTGACACAGATACGCAGTATTTT; V gene: TRBV24-1; D gene: NA; J gene: TRBJ2-3; clone size: few
CDR3 protein: CASSPGQGSYNEQFF; CDR3 DNA: TGTGCCAGCAGCCCAGGACAGGGGTCCTACAATGAGCAGTTCTTC; V gene: TRBV5-1; D gene: TRBD1; J gene: TRBJ2-1; clone size: many
CDR3 protein: CASRVRQGATMTQYF; CDR3 DNA: TGTGCCAGCAGGGTCCGACAGGGGGCTACTATGACCCAGTACTTC; V gene: TRBV6-1; D gene: TRBD1; J gene: TRBJ2-5; clone size: few
CDR3 protein: CSDQGGRSYEQYF; CDR3 DNA: TGCAGCGACCAGGGGGGTAGATCCTACGAGCAGTACTTC; V gene: TRBV29-1; D gene: NA; J gene: TRBJ2-7; clone size: NA
CDR3 protein: CSVFVFSRGEQFF; CDR3 DNA: TGCAGCGTTTTTGTCTTCAGTAGAGGTGAGCAGTTCTTC; V gene: TRBV29-1; D gene: NA; J gene: TRBJ2-1; clone size: NA
CDR3 protein: CASSAPGQGYYGYTF; CDR3 DNA: TGTGCCAGCAGTGCGCCGGGACAGGGATACTATGGCTACACCTTC; V gene: TRBV27; D gene: TRBD1; J gene: TRBJ1-2; clone size: NA
CDR3 protein: CASSQELAFSGNTIYF; CDR3 DNA: TGCGCCAGCAGCCAAGAGTTGGCGTTCTCTGGAAACACCATATATTTT; V gene: TRBV4-1; D gene: NA; J gene: TRBJ1-3; clone size: few
CDR3 protein: CASSVGSVETQYF; CDR3 DNA: TGTGCCAGCAGTGTTGGCAGTGTGGAGACCCAGTACTTC; V gene: TRBV2; D gene: NA; J gene: TRBJ2-5; clone size: NA
CDR3 protein: CATSEGTGWPGELFF; CDR3 DNA: TGTGCCACCAGTGAGGGGACAGGGTGGCCCGGGGAGCTGTTTTTT; V gene: TRBV24-1; D gene: TRBD1; J gene: TRBJ2-2; clone size: few
CDR3 protein: CASSPREDPGANSPLHF; CDR3 DNA: TGTGCCAGCAGCCCCCGGGAGGACCCAGGGGCCAATTCACCCCTCCACTTT; V gene: TRBV7-2; D gene: NA; J gene: TRBJ1-6; clone size: NA
CDR3 protein: CASSDQQGALQYF; CDR3 DNA: TGTGCCAGCAGTGACCAACAGGGGGCTTTGCAGTACTTC; V gene: TRBV6-4; D gene: TRBD1; J gene: TRBJ2-7; clone size: NA
CDR3 protein: CATSDPGAPGANVLTF; CDR3 DNA: TGTGCCACCAGTGATCCAGGGGCGCCTGGGGCCAACGTCCTGACTTTC; V gene: TRBV24-1; D gene: NA; J gene: TRBJ2-6; clone size: NA
CDR3 protein: CASSPVGAGPGGAQYF; CDR3 DNA: TGTGCCAGCAGCCCAGTAGGGGCGGGCCCGGGGGGGGCGCAGTATTTT; V gene: TRBV7-2; D gene: TRBD2; J gene: TRBJ2-3; clone size: NA
CDR3 protein: CASSPWSQTMGGELFF; CDR3 DNA: TGCGCCAGCAGCCCGTGGTCACAGACTATGGGCGGGGAGCTGTTTTTT; V gene: TRBV4-1; D gene: NA; J gene: TRBJ2-2; clone size: NA
CDR3 protein: CASSGQESYGYTF; CDR3 DNA: TGTGCCAGTAGCGGACAGGAGAGCTATGGCTACACCTTC; V gene: TRBV19; D gene: TRBD1; J gene: TRBJ1-2; clone size: few
CDR3 protein: CASSHAVSTWEQFF; CDR3 DNA: TGTGCCAGCAGCCACGCGGTCAGCACGTGGGAGCAGTTCTTC; V gene: TRBV3-1; D gene: NA; J gene: TRBJ2-1; clone size: NA
CDR3 protein: CASSLDPTRDRARQPQHF; CDR3 DNA: TGCGCCAGCAGCTTGGACCCCACGCGGGACAGGGCACGGCAGCCCCAGCATTTT; V gene: TRBV5-1; D gene: TRBD1; J gene: TRBJ1-5; clone size: NA
CDR3 protein: CASSLGPPYNEQFF; CDR3 DNA: TGCGCCAGCAGCTTGGGCCCCCCCTACAATGAGCAGTTCTTC; V gene: TRBV5-1; D gene: NA; J gene: TRBJ2-1; clone size: NA
CDR3 protein: CASSSGWEQFF; CDR3 DNA: TGTGCCAGCAGCTCCGGGTGGGAGCAGTTCTTC; V gene: TRBV5-6; D gene: NA; J gene: TRBJ2-1; clone size: few
CDR3 protein: CASSEIGGAMVAGGIEQFF; CDR3 DNA: TGTGCCAGCAGTGAGATCGGGGGCGCCATGGTAGCGGGAGGCATAGAGCAGTTCTTC; V gene: TRBV6-1; D gene: TRBD2; J gene: TRBJ2-1; clone size: few
CDR3 protein: CASRATSNVYEQYF; CDR3 DNA: TGCGCCAGCAGAGCGACTAGTAATGTCTACGAGCAGTACTTC; V gene: TRBV5-1; D gene: NA; J gene: TRBJ2-7; clone size: NA
CDR3 protein: CASTASGNHNEQFF; CDR3 DNA: TGTGCCAGCACAGCTAGCGGGAATCACAATGAGCAGTTCTTC; V gene: TRBV7-9; D gene: TRBD2; J gene: TRBJ2-1; clone size: NA
CDR3 protein: CASSRQSTGAYEQYF; CDR3 DNA: TGTGCCAGCAGTCGCCAATCGACAGGGGCCTACGAGCAGTACTTC; V gene: TRBV6-5; D gene: TRBD1; J gene: TRBJ2-7; clone size: once
CDR3 protein: CASSFLVPGTANEKLFF; CDR3 DNA: TGTGCCAGCAGTTTTCTCGTCCCGGGGACAGCTAATGAAAAACTGTTTTTT; V gene: TRBV12-3/TRBV12-4; D gene: TRBD1; J gene: TRBJ1-4; clone size: NA
CDR3 protein: CASSLPGQGNQPQHF; CDR3 DNA: TGCGCCAGCAGCTTACCAGGACAGGGGAATCAGCCCCAGCATTTT; V gene: TRBV5-1; D gene: TRBD1; J gene: TRBJ1-5; clone size: once
CDR3 protein: CASHRGQGDTIYF; CDR3 DNA: TGTGCCAGCCACAGGGGGCAGGGGGACACCATATATTTT; V gene: TRBV6-5; D gene: TRBD1; J gene: TRBJ1-3; clone size: few
CDR3 protein: CASSPGSGLPNEQYF; CDR3 DNA: TGTGCCAGCAGCCCAGGGTCGGGACTACCTAACGAGCAGTACTTC; V gene: TRBV5-8; D gene: TRBD2; J gene: TRBJ2-7; clone size: NA
CDR3 protein: CSARFGGRYEQYF; CDR3 DNA: TGCAGTGCTAGATTCGGGGGCAGGTACGAGCAGTACTTC; V gene: TRBV20-1; D gene: NA; J gene: TRBJ2-7; clone size: NA
CDR3 protein: CATVPDRGPYEQYF; CDR3 DNA: TGTGCCACTGTACCTGACAGGGGGCCCTACGAGCAGTACTTC; V gene: TRBV15; D gene: TRBD1; J gene: TRBJ2-7; clone size: few
CDR3 protein: CASNRDPGELFF; CDR3 DNA: TGTGCCAGCAACAGGGATCCCGGGGAGCTGTTTTTT; V gene: TRBV7-3; D gene: NA; J gene: TRBJ2-2; clone size: once
CDR3 protein: CASSRADASFWYGYTF; CDR3 DNA: TGCGCCAGCAGCCGAGCCGACGCGAGTTTTTGGTATGGCTACACCTTC; V gene: TRBV4-3; D gene: NA; J gene: TRBJ1-2; clone size: NA